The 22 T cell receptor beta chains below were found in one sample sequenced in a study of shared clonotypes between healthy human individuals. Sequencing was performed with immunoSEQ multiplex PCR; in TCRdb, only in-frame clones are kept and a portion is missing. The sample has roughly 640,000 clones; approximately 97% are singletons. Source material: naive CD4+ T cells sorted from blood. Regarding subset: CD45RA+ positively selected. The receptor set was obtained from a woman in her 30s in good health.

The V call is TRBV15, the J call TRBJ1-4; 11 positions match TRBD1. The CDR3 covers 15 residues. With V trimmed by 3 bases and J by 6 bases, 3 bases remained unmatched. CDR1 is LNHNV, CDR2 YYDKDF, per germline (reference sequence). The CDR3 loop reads CATSSPGQGDEKLFF. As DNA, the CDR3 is TGTGCCACCAGCAGCCCGGGACAGGGGGATGAAAAACTGTTTTTT.

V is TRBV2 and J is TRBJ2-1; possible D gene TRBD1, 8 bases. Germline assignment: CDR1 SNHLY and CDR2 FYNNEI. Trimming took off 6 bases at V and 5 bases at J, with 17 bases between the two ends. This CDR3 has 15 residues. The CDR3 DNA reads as TGTGCCAGCAGCAAACAGGGGGGGAAAAACAATGAGCAGTTCTTC. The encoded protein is CASSKQGGKNNEQFF.

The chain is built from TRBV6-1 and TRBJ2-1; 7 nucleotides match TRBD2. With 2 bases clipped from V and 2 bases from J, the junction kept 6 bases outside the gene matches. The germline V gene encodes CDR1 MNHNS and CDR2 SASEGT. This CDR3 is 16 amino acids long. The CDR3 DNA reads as TGTGCCAGCAGTGAATTGGGGGGAGGGCCCTACAATGAGCAGTTCTTC. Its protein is CASSELGGGPYNEQFF.

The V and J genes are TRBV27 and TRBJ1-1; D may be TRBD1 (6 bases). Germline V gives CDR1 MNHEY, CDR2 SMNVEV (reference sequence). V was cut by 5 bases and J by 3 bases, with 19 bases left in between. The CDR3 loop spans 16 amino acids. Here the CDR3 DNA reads TGTGCCAGCAGTCTGAAACAGGGTAGTAGGGACACTGAAGCTTTCTTT. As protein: CASSLKQGSRDTEAFF.

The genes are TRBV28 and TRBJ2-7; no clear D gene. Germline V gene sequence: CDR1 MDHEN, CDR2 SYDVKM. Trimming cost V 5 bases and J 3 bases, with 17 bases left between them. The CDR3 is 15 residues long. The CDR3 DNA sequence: TGTGCCAGCAGTCCTGTTGGGCGCGGATACTACGAGCAGTACTTC. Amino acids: CASSPVGRGYYEQYF.

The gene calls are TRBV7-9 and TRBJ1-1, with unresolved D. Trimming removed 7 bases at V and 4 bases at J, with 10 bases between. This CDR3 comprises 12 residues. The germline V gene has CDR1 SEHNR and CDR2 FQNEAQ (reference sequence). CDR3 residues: CASNTVVTEAFF. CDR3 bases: TGTGCCAGCAATACGGTCGTCACTGAAGCTTTCTTT.

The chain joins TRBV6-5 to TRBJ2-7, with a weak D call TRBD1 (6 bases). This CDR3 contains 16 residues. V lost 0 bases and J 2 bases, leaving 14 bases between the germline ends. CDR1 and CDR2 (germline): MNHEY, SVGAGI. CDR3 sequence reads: CASSYSAGGLTYEQYF. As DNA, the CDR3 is TGTGCCAGCAGTTACTCGGCTGGGGGCCTAACCTACGAGCAGTACTTC.

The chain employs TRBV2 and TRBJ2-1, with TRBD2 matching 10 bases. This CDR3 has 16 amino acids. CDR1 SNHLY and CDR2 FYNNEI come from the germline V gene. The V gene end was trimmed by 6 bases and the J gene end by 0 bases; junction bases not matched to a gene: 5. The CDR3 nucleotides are TGTGCCAGCAGCGGACTAGCGGTTGTCTCCTACAATGAGCAGTTCTTC. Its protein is CASSGLAVVSYNEQFF.

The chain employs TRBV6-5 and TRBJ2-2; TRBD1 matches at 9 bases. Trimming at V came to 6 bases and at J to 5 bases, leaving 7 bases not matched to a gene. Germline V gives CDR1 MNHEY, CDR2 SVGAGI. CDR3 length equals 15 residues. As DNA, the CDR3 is TGTGCCAGCAGAGCACAGGGGGCCGCGACCGGGGAGCTGTTTTTT. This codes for CASRAQGAATGELFF.

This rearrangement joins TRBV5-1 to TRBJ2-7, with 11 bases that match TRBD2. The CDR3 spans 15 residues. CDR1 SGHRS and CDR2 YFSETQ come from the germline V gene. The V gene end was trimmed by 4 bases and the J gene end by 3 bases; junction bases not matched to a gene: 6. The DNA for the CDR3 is TGCGCCAGCAGCACTGCTAGCGGGAGGCTCTACGAGCAGTACTTC. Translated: CASSTASGRLYEQYF.

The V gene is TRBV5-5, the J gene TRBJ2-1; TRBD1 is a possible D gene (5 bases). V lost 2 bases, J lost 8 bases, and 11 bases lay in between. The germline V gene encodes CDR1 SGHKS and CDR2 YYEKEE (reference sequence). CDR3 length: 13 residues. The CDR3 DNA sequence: TGTGCCAGCAGCTTTTCAGGGATTGATGAGCAGTTCTTC. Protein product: CASSFSGIDEQFF.

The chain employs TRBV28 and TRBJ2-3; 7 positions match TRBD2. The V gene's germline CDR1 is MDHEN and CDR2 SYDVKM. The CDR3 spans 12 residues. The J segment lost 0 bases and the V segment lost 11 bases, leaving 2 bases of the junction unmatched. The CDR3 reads CACSGSTDTQYF. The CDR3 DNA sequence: TGTGCCTGTAGCGGGAGCACAGATACGCAGTATTTT.

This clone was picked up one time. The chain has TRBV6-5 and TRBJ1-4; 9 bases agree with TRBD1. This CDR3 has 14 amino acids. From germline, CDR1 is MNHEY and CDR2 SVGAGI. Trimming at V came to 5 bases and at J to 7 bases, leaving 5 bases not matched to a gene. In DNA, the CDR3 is TGTGCCAGCAGTGCGGACAGGGGACTTGAAAAACTGTTTTTT. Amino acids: CASSADRGLEKLFF.

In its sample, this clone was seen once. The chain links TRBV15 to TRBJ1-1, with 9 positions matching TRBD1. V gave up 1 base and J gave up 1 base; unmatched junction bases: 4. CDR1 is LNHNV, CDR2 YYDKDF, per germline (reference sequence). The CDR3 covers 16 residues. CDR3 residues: CATSRGTDRGNTEAFF. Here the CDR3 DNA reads TGTGCCACCAGCAGAGGGACGGACAGGGGGAACACTGAAGCTTTCTTT. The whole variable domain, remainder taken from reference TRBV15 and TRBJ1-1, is DAMVIQNPRYQVTQFGKPVTLSCSQTLNHNVMYWYQQKSSQAPKLLFHYYDKDFNNEADTPDNFQSRRPNTSFCFLDIRSPGLGDTAMYLCATSRGTDRGNTEAFFGQGTRLTVV.

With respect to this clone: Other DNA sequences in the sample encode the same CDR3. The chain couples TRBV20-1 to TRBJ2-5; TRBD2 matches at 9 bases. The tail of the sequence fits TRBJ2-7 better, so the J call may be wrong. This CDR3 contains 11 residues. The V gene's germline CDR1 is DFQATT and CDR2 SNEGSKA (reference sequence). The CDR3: CSAGLAYEQYF. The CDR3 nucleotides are TGCAGTGCCGGACTAGCGTACGAGCAGTACTTC.

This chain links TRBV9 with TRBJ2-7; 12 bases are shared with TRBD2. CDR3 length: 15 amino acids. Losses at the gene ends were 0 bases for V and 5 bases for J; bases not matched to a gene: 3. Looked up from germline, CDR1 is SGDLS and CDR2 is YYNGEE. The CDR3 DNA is TGTGCCAGCAGCGTAGGACTAGCGGGAGTCCACGAGCAGTACTTC. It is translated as CASSVGLAGVHEQYF.

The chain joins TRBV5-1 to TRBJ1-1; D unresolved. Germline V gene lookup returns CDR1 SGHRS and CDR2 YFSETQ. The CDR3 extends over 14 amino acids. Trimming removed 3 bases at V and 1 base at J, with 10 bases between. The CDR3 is CASSWTGWNTEAFF. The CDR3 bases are TGCGCCAGCAGCTGGACCGGGTGGAACACTGAAGCTTTCTTT. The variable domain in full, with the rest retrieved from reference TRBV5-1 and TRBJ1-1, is KAGVTQTPRYLIKTRGQQVTLSCSPISGHRSVSWYQQTPGQGLQFLFEYFSETQRNKGNFPGRFSGRQFSNSRSEMNVSTLELGDSALYLCASSWTGWNTEAFFGQGTRLTVV.

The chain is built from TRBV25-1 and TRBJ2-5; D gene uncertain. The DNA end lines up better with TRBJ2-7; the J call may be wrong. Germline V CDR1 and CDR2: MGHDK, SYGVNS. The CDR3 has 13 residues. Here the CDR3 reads CASTPGSGYEQYF. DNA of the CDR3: TGTGCCAGCACTCCAGGTAGTGGATACGAGCAGTACTTC.

CDR3 amino acids: CASSLDSPRVNGYTF. The CDR3 nucleotides read TGTGCCAGCAGTCTAGACAGTCCTAGGGTCAATGGCTACACCTTC. The chain couples TRBV6-5 to TRBJ1-2, with D tentatively TRBD1 (5 bases). CDR3 length equals 15 residues. With 5 bases removed from V and 6 bases from J, the gap between germline ends came to 19 bases. Germline values: CDR1 MNHEY, CDR2 SVGAGI.

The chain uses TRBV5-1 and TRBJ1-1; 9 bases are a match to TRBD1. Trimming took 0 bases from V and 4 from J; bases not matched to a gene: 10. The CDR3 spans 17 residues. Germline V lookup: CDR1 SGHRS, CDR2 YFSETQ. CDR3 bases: TGCGCCAGCAGCTTGGGTTGGGACAGGGCTTTTAGCACTGAAGCTTTCTTT. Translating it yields CASSLGWDRAFSTEAFF. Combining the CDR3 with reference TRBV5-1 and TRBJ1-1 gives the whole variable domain KAGVTQTPRYLIKTRGQQVTLSCSPISGHRSVSWYQQTPGQGLQFLFEYFSETQRNKGNFPGRFSGRQFSNSRSEMNVSTLELGDSALYLCASSLGWDRAFSTEAFFGQGTRLTVV.

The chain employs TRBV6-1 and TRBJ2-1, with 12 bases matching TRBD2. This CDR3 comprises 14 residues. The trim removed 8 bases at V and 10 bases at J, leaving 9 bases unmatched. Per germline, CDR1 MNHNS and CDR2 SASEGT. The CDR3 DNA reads TGTGCCAGCTCTCTAGCGGGAGGGCCTCGGGAGCAGTTCTTC. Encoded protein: CASSLAGGPREQFF.

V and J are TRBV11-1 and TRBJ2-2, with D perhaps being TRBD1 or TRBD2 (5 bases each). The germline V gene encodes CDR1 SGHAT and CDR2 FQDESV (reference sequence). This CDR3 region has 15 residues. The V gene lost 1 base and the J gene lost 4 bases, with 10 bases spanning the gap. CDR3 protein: CASSLGGATTGELFF. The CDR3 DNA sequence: TGTGCCAGCAGCTTAGGAGGGGCGACCACCGGGGAGCTGTTTTTT.